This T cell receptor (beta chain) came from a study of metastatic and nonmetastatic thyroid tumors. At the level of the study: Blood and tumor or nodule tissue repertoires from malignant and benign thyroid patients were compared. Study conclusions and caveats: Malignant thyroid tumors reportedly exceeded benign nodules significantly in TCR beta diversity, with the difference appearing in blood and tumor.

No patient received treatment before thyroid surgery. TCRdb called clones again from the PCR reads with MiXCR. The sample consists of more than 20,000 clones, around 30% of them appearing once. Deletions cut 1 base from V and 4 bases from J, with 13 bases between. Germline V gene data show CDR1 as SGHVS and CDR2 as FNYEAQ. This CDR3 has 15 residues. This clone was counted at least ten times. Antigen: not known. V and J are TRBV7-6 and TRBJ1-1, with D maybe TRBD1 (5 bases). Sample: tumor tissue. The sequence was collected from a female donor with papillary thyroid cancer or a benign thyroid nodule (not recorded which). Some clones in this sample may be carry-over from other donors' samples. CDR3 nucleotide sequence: TGTGCCAGCAGCTTAGATCAATATGGGACCACTGAAGCTTTCTTT. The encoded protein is CASSLDQYGTTEAFF.